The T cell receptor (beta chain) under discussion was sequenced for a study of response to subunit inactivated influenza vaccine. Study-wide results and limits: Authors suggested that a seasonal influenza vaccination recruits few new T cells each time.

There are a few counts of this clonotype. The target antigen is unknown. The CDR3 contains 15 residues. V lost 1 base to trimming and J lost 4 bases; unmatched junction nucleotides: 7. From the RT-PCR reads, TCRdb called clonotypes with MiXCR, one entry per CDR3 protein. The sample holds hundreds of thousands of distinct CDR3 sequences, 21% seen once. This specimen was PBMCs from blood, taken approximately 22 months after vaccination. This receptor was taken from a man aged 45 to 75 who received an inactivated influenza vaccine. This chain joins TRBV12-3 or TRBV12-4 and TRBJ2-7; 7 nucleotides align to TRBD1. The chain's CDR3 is CASSLGVRTGYEQYF. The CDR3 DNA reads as TGTGCCAGCAGTTTAGGGGTACGGACAGGTTACGAGCAGTACTTC.